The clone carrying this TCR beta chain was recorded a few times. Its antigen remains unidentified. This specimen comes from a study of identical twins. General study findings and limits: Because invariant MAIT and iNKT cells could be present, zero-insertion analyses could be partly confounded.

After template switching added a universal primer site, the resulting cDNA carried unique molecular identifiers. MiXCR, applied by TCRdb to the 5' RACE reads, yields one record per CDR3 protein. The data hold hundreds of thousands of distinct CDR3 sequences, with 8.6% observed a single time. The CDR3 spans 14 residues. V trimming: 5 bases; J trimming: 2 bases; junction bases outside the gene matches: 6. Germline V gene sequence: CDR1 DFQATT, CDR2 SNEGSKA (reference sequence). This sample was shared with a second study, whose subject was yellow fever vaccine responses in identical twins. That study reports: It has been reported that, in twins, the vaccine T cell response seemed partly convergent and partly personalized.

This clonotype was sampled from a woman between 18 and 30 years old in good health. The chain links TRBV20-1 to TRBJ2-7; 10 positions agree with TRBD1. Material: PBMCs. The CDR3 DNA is TGCAGTGCTCCCGGGACAGGGGCAACCTACGAGCAGTACTTC. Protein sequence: CSAPGTGATYEQYF.